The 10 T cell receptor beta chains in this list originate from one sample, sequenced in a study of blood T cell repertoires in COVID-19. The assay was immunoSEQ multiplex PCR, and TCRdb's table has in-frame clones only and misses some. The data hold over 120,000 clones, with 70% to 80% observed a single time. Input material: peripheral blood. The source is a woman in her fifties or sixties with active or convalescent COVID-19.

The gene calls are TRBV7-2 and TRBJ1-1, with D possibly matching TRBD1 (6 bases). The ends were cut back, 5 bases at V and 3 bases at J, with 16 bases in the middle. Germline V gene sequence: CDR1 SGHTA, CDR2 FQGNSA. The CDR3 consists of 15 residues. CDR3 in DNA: TGTGCCAGCAGCGCGCGGCAGGGGTCGTACACTGAAGCTTTCTTT. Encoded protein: CASSARQGSYTEAFF.

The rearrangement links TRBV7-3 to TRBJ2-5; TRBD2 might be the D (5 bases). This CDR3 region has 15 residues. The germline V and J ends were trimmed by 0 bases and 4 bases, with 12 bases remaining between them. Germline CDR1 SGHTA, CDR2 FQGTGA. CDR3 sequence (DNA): TGTGCCAGCAGCTTAACCCCGCTAGCTCGAGAGACCCAGTACTTC. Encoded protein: CASSLTPLARETQYF.

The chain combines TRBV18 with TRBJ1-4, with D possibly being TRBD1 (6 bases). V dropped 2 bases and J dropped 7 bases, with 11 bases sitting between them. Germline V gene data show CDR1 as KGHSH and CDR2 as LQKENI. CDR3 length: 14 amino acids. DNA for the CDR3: TGTGCCAGCTCACCAGTGGGGGCAGGTGAAAAACTGTTTTTT. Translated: CASSPVGAGEKLFF. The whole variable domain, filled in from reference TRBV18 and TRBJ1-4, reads NAGVMQNPRHLVRRRGQEARLRCSPMKGHSHVYWYRQLPEEGLKFMVYLQKENIIDESGMPKERFSAEFPKEGPSILRIQQVVRGDSAAYFCASSPVGAGEKLFFGSGTQLSVL.

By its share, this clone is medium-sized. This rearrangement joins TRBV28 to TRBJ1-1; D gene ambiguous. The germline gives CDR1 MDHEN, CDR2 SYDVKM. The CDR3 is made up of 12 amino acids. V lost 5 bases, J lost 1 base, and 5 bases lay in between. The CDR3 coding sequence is TGTGCCAGCAGTGCCGGGAACACTGAAGCTTTCTTT. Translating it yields CASSAGNTEAFF.

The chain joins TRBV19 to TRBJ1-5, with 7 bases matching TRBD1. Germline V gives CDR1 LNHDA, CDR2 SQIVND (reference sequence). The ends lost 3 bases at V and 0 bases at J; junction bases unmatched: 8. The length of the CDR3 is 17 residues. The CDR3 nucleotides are TGTGCCAGTAGTATTAGAGGACAGGAACATAGCAATCAGCCCCAGCATTTT. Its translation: CASSIRGQEHSNQPQHF. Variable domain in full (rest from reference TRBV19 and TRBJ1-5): DGGITQSPKYLFRKEGQNVTLSCEQNLNHDAMYWYRQDPGQGLRLIYYSQIVNDFQKGDIAEGYSVSREKKESFPLTVTSAQKNPTAFYLCASSIRGQEHSNQPQHFGDGTRLSIL.

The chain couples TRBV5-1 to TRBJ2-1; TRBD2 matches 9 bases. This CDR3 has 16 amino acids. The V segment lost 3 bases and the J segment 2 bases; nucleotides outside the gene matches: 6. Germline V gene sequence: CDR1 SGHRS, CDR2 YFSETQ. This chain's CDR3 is CASSSGLAGPYNEQFF. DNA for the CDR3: TGCGCCAGCAGCTCGGGACTAGCAGGACCCTACAATGAGCAGTTCTTC. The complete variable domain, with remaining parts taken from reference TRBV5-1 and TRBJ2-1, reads KAGVTQTPRYLIKTRGQQVTLSCSPISGHRSVSWYQQTPGQGLQFLFEYFSETQRNKGNFPGRFSGRQFSNSRSEMNVSTLELGDSALYLCASSSGLAGPYNEQFFGPGTRLTVL.

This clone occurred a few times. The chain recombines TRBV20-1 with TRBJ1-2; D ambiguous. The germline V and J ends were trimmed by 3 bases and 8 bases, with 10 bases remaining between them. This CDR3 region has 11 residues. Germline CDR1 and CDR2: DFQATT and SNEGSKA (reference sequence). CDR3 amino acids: CSARRHEGYTF. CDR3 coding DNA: TGCAGTGCTAGGCGACACGAGGGCTACACCTTC.

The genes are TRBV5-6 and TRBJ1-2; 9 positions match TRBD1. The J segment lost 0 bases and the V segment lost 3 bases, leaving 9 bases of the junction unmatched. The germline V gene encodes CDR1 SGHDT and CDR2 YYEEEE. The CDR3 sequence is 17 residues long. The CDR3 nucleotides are TGTGCCAGCAGCTCGCCGGGACAGGGACTCACTAACTATGGCTACACCTTC. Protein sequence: CASSSPGQGLTNYGYTF.

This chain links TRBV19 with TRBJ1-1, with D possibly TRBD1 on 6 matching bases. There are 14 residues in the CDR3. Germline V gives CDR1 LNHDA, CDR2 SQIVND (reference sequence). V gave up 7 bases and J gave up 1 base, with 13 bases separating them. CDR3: CASTLGQPNTEAFF. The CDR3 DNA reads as TGTGCCAGTACCCTAGGACAGCCGAACACTGAAGCTTTCTTT.

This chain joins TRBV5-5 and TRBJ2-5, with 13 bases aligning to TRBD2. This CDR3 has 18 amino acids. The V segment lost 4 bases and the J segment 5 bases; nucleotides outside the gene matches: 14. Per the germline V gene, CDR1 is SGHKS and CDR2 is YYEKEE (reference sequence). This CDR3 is CASSGRLAGGPSVETQYF. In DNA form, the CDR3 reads TGTGCCAGCAGCGGAAGACTAGCGGGGGGACCAAGCGTGGAGACCCAGTACTTC.